The 25 T cell receptor beta chains below come from one sample, sequenced in a study of technical replicates of blood from several donors. TCRdb's copy holds only in-frame clones and misses some; the assay was immunoSEQ multiplex PCR. The table has about 69,000 clones, approximately 88% seen once. The specimen sequenced was PBMCs. Receptors originate from a human donor in good health. Some clones in this sample may be carry-over from other donors' samples.

CDR3 nucleotides: TGTGCCAGCTCACCCCCGGGGGGGGCGGACCTAAGCGAGCAGTACTTC. Protein sequence: CASSPPGGADLSEQYF. The rearrangement joins TRBV18 to TRBJ2-7; 8 bases line up with TRBD2. CDR3 size: 16 residues. The germline V gene has CDR1 KGHSH and CDR2 LQKENI. The trim removed 3 bases at V and 6 bases at J, leaving 13 bases unmatched.

This clone has only a few counts. This chain uses TRBV4-1 with TRBJ1-4; unclear D gene. From germline, CDR1 is MGHRA and CDR2 YSYEKL. Trimming took 0 bases from V and 0 from J, leaving 5 bases between them. The CDR3 spans 15 residues. CDR3 nucleotides: TGCGCCAGCAGCCAAGATCCCACAACTAATGAAAAACTGTTTTTT. Translated, it gives CASSQDPTTNEKLFF.

The chain uses TRBV4-2 and TRBJ2-7; D is possibly TRBD1 (5 bases). This CDR3 is built from 13 residues. V was shortened by 1 base and J by 6 bases, with 10 bases between the two germline ends. Germline V gene data show CDR1 as LGHNA and CDR2 as YNFKEQ. CDR3 in DNA: TGTGCCAGCAGCCAAGGTTGGGGCGGCGAGCAGTACTTC. Amino acids: CASSQGWGGEQYF.

DNA of the CDR3: TGTGCCAGCAGACCTAGCTCCTACGAGCAGTACTTC. Amino acid sequence: CASRPSSYEQYF. The rearrangement links TRBV28 to TRBJ2-7, with D hard to call. The V gene's germline CDR1 is MDHEN and CDR2 SYDVKM. The CDR3 length is 12 residues. The ends were cut back, 6 bases at V and 0 bases at J, with 6 bases in the middle.

The chain joins TRBV5-1 to TRBJ1-1; no clear D. V gave up 1 base and J gave up 1 base, with 8 bases separating them. Germline CDR1 and CDR2: SGHRS and YFSETQ. This CDR3 region has 14 residues. The CDR3 region has the DNA TGCGCCAGCAGCTTGAGGCGGTGGAACACTGAAGCTTTCTTT. It codes for CASSLRRWNTEAFF.

The chain carries TRBV7-2 and TRBJ2-5; 10 bases are a match to TRBD2. Germline CDR1 and CDR2: SGHTA and FQGNSA. The length of the CDR3 is 17 residues. Losses at the gene ends were 5 bases for V and 2 bases for J; bases not matched to a gene: 11. The CDR3 coding sequence is TGTGCCAGCAGCCGAAGACTAGCGGGCTTAGGACAAGAGACCCAGTACTTC. Its translation is CASSRRLAGLGQETQYF.

This sequence joins TRBV7-6 and TRBJ2-1; 13 positions match TRBD2. The CDR3 sequence is 17 residues long. Germline V gene lookup returns CDR1 SGHVS and CDR2 FNYEAQ. The V gene end was trimmed by 4 bases and the J gene end by 6 bases; junction bases not matched to a gene: 9. CDR3 residues: CASSSSFGTSGVNEQFF. The CDR3 nucleotides read TGTGCCAGCAGCTCCTCGTTCGGGACTAGCGGGGTCAATGAGCAGTTCTTC.

This clone was seen a handful of times. The chain uses TRBV27 and TRBJ1-2, with D perhaps matching TRBD1 (6 bases). Germline V lookup: CDR1 MNHEY, CDR2 SMNVEV (reference sequence). Trimming shortened V by 0 bases and J by 0 bases, and 8 bases separated the two germline ends. The CDR3 covers 15 residues. The CDR3 sequence is CASSLSTGSNYGYTF. DNA for the CDR3: TGTGCCAGCAGTTTATCTACAGGGTCTAACTATGGCTACACCTTC.

This chain uses TRBV7-2 with TRBJ2-2; 7 nucleotides match TRBD1. This CDR3 comprises 15 residues. CDR1 and CDR2 from the germline V gene are SGHTA and FQGNSA. V lost 2 bases, J lost 0 bases, and 0 bases stayed unmatched. CDR3 sequence reads: CASSLQGANTGELFF. CDR3 DNA sequence: TGTGCCAGCAGCTTACAGGGGGCGAACACCGGGGAGCTGTTTTTT.

Only a few counts were recorded for this clone. V usage is TRBV25-1 and J usage is TRBJ1-4, with 7 positions matching TRBD1. After removal of 4 bases from V and 7 bases from J, the junction contained 6 bases not matched to a gene. The CDR3 totals 14 residues. Germline V lookup: CDR1 MGHDK, CDR2 SYGVNS. Here the CDR3 DNA reads TGTGCCAGCAGTGGACCTTACAGGGGTGAAAAACTGTTTTTT. As protein: CASSGPYRGEKLFF. The full variable domain, completed using reference TRBV25-1 and TRBJ1-4, is EADIYQTPRYLVIGTGKKITLECSQTMGHDKMYWYQQDPGMELHLIHYSYGVNSTEKGDLSSESTVSRIRTEHFPLTLESARPSHTSQYLCASSGPYRGEKLFFGSGTQLSVL.

V gene TRBV7-2 combines with J gene TRBJ2-1, with 8 bases lining up with TRBD2. CDR1 and CDR2 from the germline V gene are SGHTA and FQGNSA. The J segment lost 9 bases and the V segment lost 5 bases, leaving 9 bases of the junction unmatched. The CDR3 is made up of 14 amino acids. The CDR3 spells CASSRAYAGGEQFF. CDR3 sequence (DNA): TGTGCCAGCAGCCGGGCATATGCGGGAGGTGAGCAGTTCTTC.

This clone was recorded only once. The V and J genes are TRBV19 and TRBJ2-7, with TRBD1 identical over 7 bases. The CDR3 extends over 12 amino acids. J was trimmed by 2 bases and V by 11 bases; bases with no gene match: 6. Germline CDR1 is LNHDA and CDR2 is SQIVND (reference sequence). This CDR3 is CASRDRAYEQYF. The CDR3 nucleotides read TGTGCCTCCCGGGACAGAGCCTACGAGCAGTACTTC.

The chain combines TRBV14 with TRBJ1-2, with 12 bases matching TRBD1. CDR1 and CDR2 from the germline V gene are SGHDN and FVKESK. The CDR3 contains 14 residues. The ends lost 3 bases at V and 7 bases at J; junction bases unmatched: 3. The CDR3 reads CASSQGQGAFGYTF. CDR3 DNA: TGTGCCAGCAGCCAGGGACAGGGGGCTTTTGGCTACACCTTC.

V and J are TRBV4-1 and TRBJ2-2; a possible D gene is TRBD2 (6 bases). CDR3 length equals 15 residues. CDR1 and CDR2 (germline): MGHRA, YSYEKL. V lost 4 bases, J lost 5 bases, and 14 bases lay in between. CDR3 DNA sequence: TGCGCCAGCAGCCCCAACCCCAGCGGGACCGGGGAGCTGTTTTTT. Protein: CASSPNPSGTGELFF.

The gene calls are TRBV6-1 and TRBJ1-1; D might be TRBD1 (5 bases). Trimming removed 7 bases from V and 4 bases from J, with 13 bases in between. This CDR3 region has 13 residues. Germline V gene data show CDR1 as MNHNS and CDR2 as SASEGT. CDR3 loop: CASTYMGGTEAFF. The CDR3 nucleotides are TGTGCCAGCACTTATATGGGGGGCACTGAAGCTTTCTTT.

The chain couples TRBV19 to TRBJ2-1, with 8 bases identical to TRBD2. V lost 5 bases to trimming and J lost 9 bases; unmatched junction nucleotides: 9. From germline, CDR1 is LNHDA and CDR2 SQIVND (reference sequence). The CDR3 has 14 amino acids. CDR3 DNA sequence: TGTGCCAGTAGTTTAATAGCGGGATTAGCTGAGCAGTTCTTC. Amino acid sequence: CASSLIAGLAEQFF.

This chain links TRBV5-1 with TRBJ2-1, with D possibly being TRBD1 (5 bases). This CDR3 spans 15 amino acids. The V gene's germline CDR1 is SGHRS and CDR2 YFSETQ. The V and J ends lost 1 base and 3 bases respectively, with 11 bases between them. The CDR3 sequence: CASSLQGALYNEQFF. As DNA, the CDR3 is TGCGCCAGCAGCTTGCAAGGGGCACTCTACAATGAGCAGTTCTTC.

The rearrangement joins TRBV2 to TRBJ1-1; the D gene is possibly TRBD1 (6 bases). Trimming stripped 4 bases from V and 2 bases from J, with 11 bases between. CDR1 and CDR2 from the germline V gene are SNHLY and FYNNEI. The CDR3 has 14 residues. The CDR3 sequence is CASSGGGKNTEAFF. The DNA of the CDR3 is TGTGCCAGCAGTGGAGGGGGAAAAAACACTGAAGCTTTCTTT.

The chain recombines TRBV4-2 with TRBJ2-3, with TRBD1 identical over 7 bases. After removal of 1 base from V and 0 bases from J, the junction contained 4 bases not matched to a gene. The CDR3 runs to 16 residues. CDR1 is LGHNA, CDR2 YNFKEQ, per germline. The CDR3 reads CASSQAGQSSTDTQYF. The CDR3 DNA reads as TGTGCCAGCAGCCAAGCGGGACAGAGTAGCACAGATACGCAGTATTTT.

The chain has TRBV11-3 and TRBJ2-5, with D possibly being TRBD1 (6 bases). Germline CDR1 SGHNT, CDR2 YENEEA. Trimming took 2 bases from V and 2 from J, leaving 9 bases between them. The CDR3 spans 14 residues. The CDR3 bases are TGTGCCAGCAGCTTACGACAGGAACAAGAGACCCAGTACTTC. This sequence encodes CASSLRQEQETQYF.

The genes are TRBV19 and TRBJ1-1; D is perhaps TRBD1 (6 bases). This CDR3 contains 17 residues. The V end was cut by 0 bases, the J end by 5 bases, with 19 bases between. Germline CDR1 LNHDA, CDR2 SQIVND (reference sequence). CDR3 in DNA: TGTGCCAGTAGTATAGATCATAGAGGGGGGGCAAGGACTGAAGCTTTCTTT. Encoded protein: CASSIDHRGGARTEAFF.

The gene calls are TRBV5-1 and TRBJ2-3, with 16 bases aligning to TRBD2. Germline V CDR1 and CDR2: SGHRS, YFSETQ. V gave up 2 bases and J gave up 3 bases; unmatched junction bases: 3. This CDR3 region has 17 residues. The CDR3: CASSLPGLAGGTDTQYF. CDR3 in DNA: TGCGCCAGCAGCTTACCGGGACTAGCGGGAGGGACAGATACGCAGTATTTT.

J is TRBJ2-3 and V is TRBV5-1; 9 bases line up with TRBD2. The CDR3 spans 18 residues. CDR1 is SGHRS, CDR2 YFSETQ, per germline. V dropped 3 bases and J dropped 0; count of bases not matched to a gene: 11. The chain's CDR3 is CASSSEGASGTSTDTQYF. In DNA, the CDR3 is TGCGCCAGCAGCTCGGAGGGGGCTAGCGGGACGAGCACAGATACGCAGTATTTT.

The gene calls are TRBV11-2 and TRBJ2-1; D is undetermined. Germline V gene lookup returns CDR1 SGHAT and CDR2 FQNNGV. This CDR3 is built from 11 residues. V lost 5 bases to trimming and J lost 4 bases, with 3 bases between them. The CDR3: CASSRYNEQFF. The CDR3 DNA sequence: TGTGCCAGCAGCCGTTACAATGAGCAGTTCTTC.

This clone occurred once. The genes are TRBV12-2 and TRBJ2-7; TRBD1, the D gene given by the table, was not confirmed from the DNA. TRBV12-2 is a pseudogene locus. The CDR3 totals 14 residues. CDR3 loop: CASQRQGATYEQYF. The CDR3 DNA follows: TGTGCAAGTCAAAGGCAGGGGGCCACCTACGAGCAGTACTTC.